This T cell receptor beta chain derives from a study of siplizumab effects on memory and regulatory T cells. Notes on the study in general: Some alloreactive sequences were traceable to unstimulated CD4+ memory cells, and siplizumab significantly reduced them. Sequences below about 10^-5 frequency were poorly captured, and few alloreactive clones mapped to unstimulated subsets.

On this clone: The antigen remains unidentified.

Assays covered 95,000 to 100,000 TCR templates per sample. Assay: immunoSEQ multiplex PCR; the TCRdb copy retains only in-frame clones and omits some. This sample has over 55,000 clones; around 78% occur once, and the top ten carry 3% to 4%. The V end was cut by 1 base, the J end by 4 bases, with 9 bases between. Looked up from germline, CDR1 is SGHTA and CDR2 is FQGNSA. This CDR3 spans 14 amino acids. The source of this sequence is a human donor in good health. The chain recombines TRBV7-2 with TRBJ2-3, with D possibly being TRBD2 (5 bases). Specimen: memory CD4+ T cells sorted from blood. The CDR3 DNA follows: TGTGCCAGCAGCTTAGAAGTTAGCGCAGATACGCAGTATTTT. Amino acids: CASSLEVSADTQYF.